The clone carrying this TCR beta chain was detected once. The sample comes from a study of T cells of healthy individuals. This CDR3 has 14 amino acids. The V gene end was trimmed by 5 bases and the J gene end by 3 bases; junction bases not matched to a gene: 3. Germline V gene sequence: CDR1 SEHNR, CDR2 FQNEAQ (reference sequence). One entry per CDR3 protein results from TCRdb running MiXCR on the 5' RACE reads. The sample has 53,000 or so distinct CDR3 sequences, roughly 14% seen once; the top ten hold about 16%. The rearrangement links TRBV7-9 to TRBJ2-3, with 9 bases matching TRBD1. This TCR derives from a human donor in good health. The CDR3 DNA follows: TGTGCCAGCAGCCCGACAGGGGGTACAGATACGCAGTATTTT. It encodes CASSPTGGTDTQYF.